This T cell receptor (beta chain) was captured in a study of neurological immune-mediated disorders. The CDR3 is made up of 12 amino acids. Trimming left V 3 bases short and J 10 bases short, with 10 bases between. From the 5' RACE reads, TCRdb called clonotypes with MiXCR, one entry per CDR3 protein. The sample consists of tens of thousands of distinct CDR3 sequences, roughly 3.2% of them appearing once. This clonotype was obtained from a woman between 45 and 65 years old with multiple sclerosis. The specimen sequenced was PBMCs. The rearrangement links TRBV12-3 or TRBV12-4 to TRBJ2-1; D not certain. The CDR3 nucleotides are TGTGCCAGCAGTTTGGGATCAGGAGAGCAGTTCTTC. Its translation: CASSLGSGEQFF.